This entry describes one T cell receptor beta chain. What it binds is not known. The germline CDR1 and CDR2 sequences are LNHDA and SQIVND (reference sequence). Trimming stripped 0 bases from V and 5 bases from J, with 16 bases between. The CDR3 has 16 amino acids. This entry comes from a study of persistence of HIV-infected CD4 T cells. Looking at the study overall: A median of about eight years of suppressive ART preceded sampling. Up to roughly 180 mL blood was drawn at multiple time points; a couple of donors had single-time leukapheresis.

The stimulus was lysate of CMV-infected fibroblasts, about 11 ug/mL. Sorting selected CD4+ T cells upregulating both CD40 ligand and CD69. The immunoSEQ assay was version 4, run in survey mode. Sequencing used immunoSEQ multiplex PCR; TCRdb keeps in-frame clones, though not all of them. The table records 6,000 to 9,500 clones, just over 60% of them present only once. The clonotype originates from an adult man with HIV who was CMV-seropositive. The material was CD4+ T cells sorted from PBMCs after approximately 19-hour stimulation, obtained from a patient who received antiretroviral therapy. This rearrangement joins TRBV19 to TRBJ1-2; possible D gene TRBD1, 5 bases. DNA of the CDR3: TGTGCCAGTAGTATAGATCAAGGGGAGGAACGGTATGGCTACACCTTC. Amino acids: CASSIDQGEERYGYTF. Drawing the rest from reference TRBV19 and TRBJ1-2, the complete variable domain is DGGITQSPKYLFRKEGQNVTLSCEQNLNHDAMYWYRQDPGQGLRLIYYSQIVNDFQKGDIAEGYSVSREKKESFPLTVTSAQKNPTAFYLCASSIDQGEERYGYTFGSGTRLTVV.